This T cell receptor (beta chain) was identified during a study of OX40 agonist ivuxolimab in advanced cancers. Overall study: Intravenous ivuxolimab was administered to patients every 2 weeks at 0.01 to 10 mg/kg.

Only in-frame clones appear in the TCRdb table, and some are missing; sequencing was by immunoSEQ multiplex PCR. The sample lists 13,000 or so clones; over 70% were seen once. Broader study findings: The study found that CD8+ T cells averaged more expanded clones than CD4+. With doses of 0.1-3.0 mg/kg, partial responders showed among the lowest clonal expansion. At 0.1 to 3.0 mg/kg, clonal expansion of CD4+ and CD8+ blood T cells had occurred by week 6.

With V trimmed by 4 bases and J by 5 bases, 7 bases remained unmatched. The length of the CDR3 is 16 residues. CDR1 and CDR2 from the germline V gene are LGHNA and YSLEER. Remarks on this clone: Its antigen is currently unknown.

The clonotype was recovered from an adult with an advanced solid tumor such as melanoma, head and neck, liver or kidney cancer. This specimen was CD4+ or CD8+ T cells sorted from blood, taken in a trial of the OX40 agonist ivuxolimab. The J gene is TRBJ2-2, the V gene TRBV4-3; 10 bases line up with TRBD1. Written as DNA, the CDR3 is TGCGCCAGCAGCCTCGGGACAGGGGCGGGGACCGGGGAGCTGTTTTTT. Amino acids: CASSLGTGAGTGELFF.